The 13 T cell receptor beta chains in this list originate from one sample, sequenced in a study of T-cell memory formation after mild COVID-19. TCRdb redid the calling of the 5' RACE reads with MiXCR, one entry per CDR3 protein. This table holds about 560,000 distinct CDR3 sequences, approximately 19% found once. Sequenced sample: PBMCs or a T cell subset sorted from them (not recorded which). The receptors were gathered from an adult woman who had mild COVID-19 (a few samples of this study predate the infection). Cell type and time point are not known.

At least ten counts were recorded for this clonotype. The CDR3 here is CSADGTGSDQPQHF. The CDR3 bases are TGCAGTGCCGATGGGACAGGGTCGGATCAGCCCCAGCATTTT. This chain uses TRBV20-1 with TRBJ1-5; TRBD1 matches at 9 bases. With 6 bases clipped from V and 5 bases from J, the junction kept 8 bases outside the gene matches. The length of the CDR3 is 14 residues. CDR1 and CDR2 (germline): DFQATT, SNEGSKA (reference sequence).

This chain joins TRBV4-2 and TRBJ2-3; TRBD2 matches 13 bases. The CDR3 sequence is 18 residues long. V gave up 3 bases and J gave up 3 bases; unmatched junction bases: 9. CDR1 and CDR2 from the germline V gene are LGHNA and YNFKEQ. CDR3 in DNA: TGTGCCAGCAGCCACGTACTAGCGGGAGGGCTTGGGACAGATACGCAGTATTTT. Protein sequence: CASSHVLAGGLGTDTQYF.

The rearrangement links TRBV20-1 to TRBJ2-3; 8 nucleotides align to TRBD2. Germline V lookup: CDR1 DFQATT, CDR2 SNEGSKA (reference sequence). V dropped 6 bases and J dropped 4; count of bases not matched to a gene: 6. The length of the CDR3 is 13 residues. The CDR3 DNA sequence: TGCAGTGCCGGGACTAGAGTTCCAGATACGCAGTATTTT. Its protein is CSAGTRVPDTQYF.

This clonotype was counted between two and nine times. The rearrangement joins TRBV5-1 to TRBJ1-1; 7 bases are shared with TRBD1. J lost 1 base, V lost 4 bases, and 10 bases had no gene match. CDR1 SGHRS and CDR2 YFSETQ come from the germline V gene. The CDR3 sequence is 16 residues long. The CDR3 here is CASSTGDRSGNTEAFF. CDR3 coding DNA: TGCGCCAGCAGCACTGGGGACAGAAGCGGGAACACTGAAGCTTTCTTT.

In DNA, the CDR3 is TGTGCCAGCAGCCAATACGACTGGAACACCGGGGAGCTGTTTTTT. It translates to CASSQYDWNTGELFF. The V gene is TRBV3-1, the J gene TRBJ2-2; D call uncertain. With 2 bases removed from V and 1 base from J, the gap between germline ends came to 8 bases. The CDR3 is 15 residues long. Per the germline V gene, CDR1 is LGHDT and CDR2 is YNNKEL (reference sequence).

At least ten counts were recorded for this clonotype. CDR3 in DNA: TGTGCCAGCAGCTACTCCAGGCCAGGGTCTTTCTACAATGAGCAGTTCTTC. Its translation: CASSYSRPGSFYNEQFF. The chain combines TRBV5-6 with TRBJ2-1; maybe TRBD1 (5 bases). This CDR3 contains 17 residues. The V and J ends lost 3 bases and 3 bases respectively, with 19 bases between them. CDR1 is SGHDT, CDR2 YYEEEE, per germline.

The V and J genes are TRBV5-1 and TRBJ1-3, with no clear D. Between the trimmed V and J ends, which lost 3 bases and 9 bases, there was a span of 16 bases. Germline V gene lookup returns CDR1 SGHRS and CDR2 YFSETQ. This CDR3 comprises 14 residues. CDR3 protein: CASSSGPTTATIYF. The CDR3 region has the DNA TGCGCCAGCAGCTCCGGCCCGACCACAGCCACCATATATTTT.

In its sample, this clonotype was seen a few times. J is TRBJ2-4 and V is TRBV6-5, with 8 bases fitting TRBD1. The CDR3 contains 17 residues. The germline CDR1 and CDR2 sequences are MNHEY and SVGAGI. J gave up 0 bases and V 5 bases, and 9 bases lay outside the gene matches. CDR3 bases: TGTGCCAGCAGTATATCCAGGGGGCGCCCAGCCAAAAACATTCAGTACTTC. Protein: CASSISRGRPAKNIQYF.

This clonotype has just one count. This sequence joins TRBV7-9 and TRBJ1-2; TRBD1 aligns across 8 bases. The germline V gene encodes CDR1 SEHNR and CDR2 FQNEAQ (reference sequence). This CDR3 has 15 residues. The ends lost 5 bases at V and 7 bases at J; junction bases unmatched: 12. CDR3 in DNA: TGTGCCAGCAGCGGCGGCGGGCAGGGGGCCTTTGGCTACACCTTC. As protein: CASSGGGQGAFGYTF.

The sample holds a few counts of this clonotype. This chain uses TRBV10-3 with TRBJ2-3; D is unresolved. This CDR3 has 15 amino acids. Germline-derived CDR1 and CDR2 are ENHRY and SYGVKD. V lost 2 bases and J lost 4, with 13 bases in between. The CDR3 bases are TGTGCCATCAGTGAGCGAAGCGCGCCGTCAGATACGCAGTATTTT. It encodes CAISERSAPSDTQYF.

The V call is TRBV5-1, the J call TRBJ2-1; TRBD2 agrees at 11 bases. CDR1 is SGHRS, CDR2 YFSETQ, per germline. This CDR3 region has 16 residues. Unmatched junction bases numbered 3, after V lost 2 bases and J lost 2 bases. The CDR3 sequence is CASSLMTSGTYNEQFF. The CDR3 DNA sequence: TGCGCCAGCAGCTTAATGACTAGCGGGACCTACAATGAGCAGTTCTTC.

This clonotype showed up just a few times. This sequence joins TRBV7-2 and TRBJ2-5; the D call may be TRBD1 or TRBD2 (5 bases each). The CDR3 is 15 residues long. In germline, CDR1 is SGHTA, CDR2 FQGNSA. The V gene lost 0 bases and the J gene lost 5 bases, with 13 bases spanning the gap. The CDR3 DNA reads TGTGCCAGCAGCTTAGCCGGGACCCGGAGTGAGACCCAGTACTTC. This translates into CASSLAGTRSETQYF.

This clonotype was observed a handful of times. The CDR3 protein is CATSDFQGSSYNEQFF. The CDR3 DNA reads as TGTGCCACCAGTGATTTTCAGGGGAGCTCCTACAATGAGCAGTTCTTC. The rearrangement joins TRBV24-1 to TRBJ2-1, with D possibly being TRBD1 (6 bases). Trimming shortened V by 1 base and J by 0 bases, and 9 bases separated the two germline ends. The CDR3 consists of 16 residues. Germline lookup yields CDR1 KGHDR and CDR2 SFDVKD.